This TCR beta chain originates from a study of early T cells in non-severe SARS-CoV-2 infection. In TCRdb, the 5' RACE reads were re-called with MiXCR into one record per CDR3 protein. The sample holds tens of thousands of distinct CDR3 sequences; 15% are singletons and the top ten take less than 7%. Trimming cost V 4 bases and J 2 bases, with 10 bases left between them. The germline gives CDR1 SQVTM, CDR2 ANQGSEA. This CDR3 has 13 residues. The TCR comes from an adult who was a healthcare worker with PCR-confirmed SARS-CoV-2 infection or an uninfected control (not recorded which). J is TRBJ2-3 and V is TRBV29-1, with D uncertain. What was sequenced was whole blood. The CDR3 DNA reads as TGCAGCGTTGCTGGTCAATACACAGATACGCAGTATTTT. Translated: CSVAGQYTDTQYF.